Shown below are 14 T cell receptor beta chains from a single sample sequenced in a study of blood T cell repertoires in COVID-19. Produced via immunoSEQ multiplex PCR; TCRdb's table is partial and in-frame only. The sample lists some 200,000 clones; about 83% were seen once. The specimen sequenced was peripheral blood. These receptors were taken from a woman aged 25-40 years with COVID-19, enrolled during active disease.

This clone appeared a few times. V and J are TRBV7-9 and TRBJ1-1, with a weak D call TRBD1 (5 bases). This CDR3 spans 13 amino acids. Per the germline V gene, CDR1 is SEHNR and CDR2 is FQNEAQ (reference sequence). The ends were cut back, 1 base at V and 8 bases at J, with 11 bases in the middle. The CDR3 region is CASSLGWQGEAFF. CDR3 bases: TGTGCCAGCAGCTTAGGTTGGCAGGGCGAAGCTTTCTTT.

The chain recombines TRBV12-3 or TRBV12-4 with TRBJ1-4, with TRBD1 as a possible D gene (5 bases). Trimming removed 3 bases at V and 13 bases at J, with 9 bases between. The CDR3 extends over 11 amino acids. CDR3 protein: CASSFAGILFF. The CDR3 region has the DNA TGTGCCAGCAGTTTCGCAGGGATACTGTTTTTT.

This clone has a handful of counts. This sequence joins TRBV27 and TRBJ2-3; D is possibly TRBD2 (5 bases). There are 15 residues in the CDR3. V lost 6 bases, J lost 4 bases, and 17 bases lay in between. Germline V CDR1 and CDR2: MNHEY, SMNVEV (reference sequence). The CDR3 DNA sequence: TGTGCCAGCAGCGCCTTAGGACTTCCCTCAGATACGCAGTATTTT. Protein sequence: CASSALGLPSDTQYF.

The gene calls are TRBV6-1 and TRBJ1-5; D gene uncertain. Trimming removed 3 bases from V and 7 bases from J, with 13 bases in between. The length of the CDR3 is 14 residues. Looked up from germline, CDR1 is MNHNS and CDR2 is SASEGT. CDR3 in amino acids: CASSDPGVQQPQHF. CDR3 DNA: TGTGCCAGCAGTGACCCGGGTGTCCAGCAGCCCCAGCATTTT.

The chain carries TRBV19 and TRBJ1-4; TRBD1 matches at 11 bases. The J segment lost 9 bases and the V segment lost 9 bases, leaving 6 bases of the junction unmatched. The CDR3 spans 13 residues. Germline V gene lookup returns CDR1 LNHDA and CDR2 SQIVND (reference sequence). The CDR3 is CASGQGAAKKLFF. CDR3 nucleotide sequence: TGTGCCAGCGGACAGGGGGCGGCTAAAAAACTGTTTTTT.

The chain uses TRBV18 and TRBJ2-3, with TRBD2 matching over 13 bases. The V gene's germline CDR1 is KGHSH and CDR2 LQKENI. This CDR3 comprises 18 residues. J gave up 4 bases and V 4 bases, and 11 bases lay outside the gene matches. The DNA for the CDR3 is TGTGCCAGCTCACTCGATCCGACTAGCGGGAGGTCCCCAGATACGCAGTATTTT. This codes for CASSLDPTSGRSPDTQYF.

This rearrangement joins TRBV5-4 to TRBJ1-1; TRBD1 is a possible D gene (6 bases). The length of the CDR3 is 16 residues. With 0 bases removed from V and 2 bases from J, the gap between germline ends came to 14 bases. The germline V gene has CDR1 SGHNT and CDR2 YYREEE (reference sequence). The CDR3 sequence: CASSLVEQGPNTEAFF. CDR3 bases: TGTGCCAGCAGCTTGGTCGAACAGGGTCCCAACACTGAAGCTTTCTTT.

This sequence joins TRBV6-1 and TRBJ1-2, with no clear D. From germline, CDR1 is MNHNS and CDR2 SASEGT. The CDR3 is 15 residues long. V gave up 1 base and J gave up 5 bases, with 14 bases separating them. CDR3 sequence (DNA): TGTGCCAGCAGTGAAGGAGGTTCCACCCTTTATGGCTACACCTTC. This sequence encodes CASSEGGSTLYGYTF.

The chain joins TRBV28 to TRBJ2-7; 9 bases are a match to TRBD1. The germline gives CDR1 MDHEN, CDR2 SYDVKM. The CDR3 is 11 amino acids. The V and J ends lost 8 bases and 9 bases, in that order; junction bases with no gene match: 5. The CDR3 sequence is CASGQGLGQYF. In nucleotides, the CDR3 is TGTGCCAGCGGACAGGGGCTGGGGCAGTACTTC.

V is TRBV5-6 and J is TRBJ1-1; 8 bases align to TRBD1. J gave up 2 bases and V 2 bases, and 8 bases lay outside the gene matches. Germline CDR1 and CDR2: SGHDT and YYEEEE. This CDR3 spans 16 amino acids. The CDR3 DNA reads TGTGCCAGCAGCTTCGGGGCAGGGGGCGGAAACACTGAAGCTTTCTTT. Translated: CASSFGAGGGNTEAFF.

The J gene is TRBJ2-7, the V gene TRBV3-1 (or the pseudogene TRBV3-2), with 7 bases that match TRBD2. The V segment lost 4 bases and the J segment 4 bases; nucleotides outside the gene matches: 4. Germline V gives CDR1 LGHDT, CDR2 YNNKEL (reference sequence). This CDR3 has 13 residues. Here the CDR3 DNA reads TGTGCCAGCAGCCGGGGGAGGGCATACGAGCAGTACTTC. This codes for CASSRGRAYEQYF.

The chain links TRBV5-8 to TRBJ1-1, with 8 bases aligning to TRBD1. CDR3 size: 13 residues. Germline V CDR1 and CDR2: SGHTS, YDEGEE. The V segment lost 4 bases and the J segment 11 bases; nucleotides outside the gene matches: 10. CDR3 DNA sequence: TGTGCCAGCAGCCCAGACAGGGGTAGGCGGGCTTTCTTT. This encodes CASSPDRGRRAFF.

This clone was recorded a few times. The rearrangement links TRBV6-2 or TRBV6-3 to TRBJ1-6; the D is unclear. V was shortened by 6 bases and J by 7 bases, with 22 bases between the two germline ends. The CDR3 sequence is 17 residues long. Per the germline V gene, CDR1 is MNHEY and CDR2 is SVGEGT. In nucleotides, the CDR3 is TGTGCCAGCAGCCCTGGTAGTTTGCGACCCGGGAATTCACCCCTCCACTTT. Its protein is CASSPGSLRPGNSPLHF.

This chain links TRBV5-1 with TRBJ1-2; D remains unclear. V was shortened by 0 bases and J by 6 bases, with 9 bases between the two germline ends. Germline CDR1 and CDR2: SGHRS and YFSETQ. The CDR3 runs to 13 residues. The CDR3 reads CASSLGDGDGYTF. CDR3 in DNA: TGCGCCAGCAGCTTGGGCGACGGGGATGGCTACACCTTC.